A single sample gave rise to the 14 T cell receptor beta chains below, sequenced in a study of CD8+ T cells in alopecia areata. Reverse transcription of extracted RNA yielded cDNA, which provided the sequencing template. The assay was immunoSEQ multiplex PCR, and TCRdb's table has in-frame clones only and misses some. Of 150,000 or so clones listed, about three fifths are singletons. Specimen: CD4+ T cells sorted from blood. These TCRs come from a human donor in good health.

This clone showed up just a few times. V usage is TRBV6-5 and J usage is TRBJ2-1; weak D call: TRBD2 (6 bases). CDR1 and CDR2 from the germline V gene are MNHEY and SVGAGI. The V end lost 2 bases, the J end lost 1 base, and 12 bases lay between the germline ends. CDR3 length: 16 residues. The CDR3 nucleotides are TGTGCCAGCAGTTACAAAGGGCGGGGTTCCTACAATGAGCAGTTCTTC. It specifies CASSYKGRGSYNEQFF.

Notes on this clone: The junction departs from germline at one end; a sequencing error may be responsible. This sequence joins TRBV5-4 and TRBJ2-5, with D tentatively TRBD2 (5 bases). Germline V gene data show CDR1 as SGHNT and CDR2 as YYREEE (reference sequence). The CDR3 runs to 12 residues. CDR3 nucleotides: TGTGCCAGCAGCACGGATAGGGAGACTCAGTACTTC. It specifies CASSTDRETQYF.

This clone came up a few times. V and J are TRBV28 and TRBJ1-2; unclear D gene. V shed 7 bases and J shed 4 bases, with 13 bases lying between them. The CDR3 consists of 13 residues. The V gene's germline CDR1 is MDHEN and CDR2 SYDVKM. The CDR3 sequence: CASTSPDLYGYTF. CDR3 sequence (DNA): TGTGCCAGCACCTCCCCGGACCTCTATGGCTACACCTTC.

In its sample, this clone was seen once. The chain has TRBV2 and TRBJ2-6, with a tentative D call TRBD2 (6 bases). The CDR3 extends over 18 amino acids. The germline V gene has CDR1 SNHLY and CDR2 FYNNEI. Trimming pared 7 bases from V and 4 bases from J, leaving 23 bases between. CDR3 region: CASMFRAGLTAGANVLTF. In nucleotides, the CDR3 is TGTGCCAGCATGTTTCGGGCGGGATTAACGGCAGGGGCCAACGTCCTGACTTTC.

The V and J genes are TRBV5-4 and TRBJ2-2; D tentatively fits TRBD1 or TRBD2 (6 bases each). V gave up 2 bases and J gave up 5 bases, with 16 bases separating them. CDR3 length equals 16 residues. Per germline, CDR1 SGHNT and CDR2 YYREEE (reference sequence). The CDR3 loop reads CASSFGGQGGTGELFF. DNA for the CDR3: TGTGCCAGCAGCTTTGGGGGCCAGGGAGGAACCGGGGAGCTGTTTTTT. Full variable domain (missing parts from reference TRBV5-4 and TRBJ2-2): ETGVTQSPTHLIKTRGQQVTLRCSSQSGHNTVSWYQQALGQGPQFIFQYYREEENGRGNFPPRFSGLQFPNYSSELNVNALELDDSALYLCASSFGGQGGTGELFFGEGSRLTVL.

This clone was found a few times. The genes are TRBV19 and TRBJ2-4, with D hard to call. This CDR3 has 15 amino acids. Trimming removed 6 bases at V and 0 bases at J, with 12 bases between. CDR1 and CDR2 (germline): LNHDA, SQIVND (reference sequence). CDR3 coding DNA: TGTGCCAGTAGAGGTGGCGGTCTAGCCAAAAACATTCAGTACTTC. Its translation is CASRGGGLAKNIQYF.

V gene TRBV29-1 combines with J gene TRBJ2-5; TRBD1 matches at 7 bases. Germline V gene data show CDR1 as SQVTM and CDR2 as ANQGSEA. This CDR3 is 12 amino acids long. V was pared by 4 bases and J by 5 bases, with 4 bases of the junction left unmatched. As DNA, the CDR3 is TGCAGCGTTGCGACAGGGTTGGAGACCCAGTACTTC. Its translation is CSVATGLETQYF.

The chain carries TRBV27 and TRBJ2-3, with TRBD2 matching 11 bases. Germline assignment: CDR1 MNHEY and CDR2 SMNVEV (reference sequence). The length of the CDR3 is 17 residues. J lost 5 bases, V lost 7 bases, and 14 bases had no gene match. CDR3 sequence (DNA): TGTGCCAGCACCGCCTCGGGACTAGCGGACCCCAGAGATACGCAGTATTTT. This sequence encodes CASTASGLADPRDTQYF.

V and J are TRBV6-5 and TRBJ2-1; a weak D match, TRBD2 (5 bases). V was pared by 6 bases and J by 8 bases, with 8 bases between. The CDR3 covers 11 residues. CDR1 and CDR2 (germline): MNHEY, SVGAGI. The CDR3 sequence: CASSLSDEQFF. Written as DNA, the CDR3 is TGTGCCAGCAGCCTTAGCGATGAGCAGTTCTTC.

The CDR3 DNA reads TGTGCCAGCAGCCCTAGATCAGATACGCAGTATTTT. The encoded protein is CASSPRSDTQYF. The chain employs TRBV5-6 and TRBJ2-3; no definite D call. This CDR3 is 12 amino acids long. Germline values: CDR1 SGHDT, CDR2 YYEEEE. V lost 4 bases, J lost 4 bases, and 7 bases lay in between.

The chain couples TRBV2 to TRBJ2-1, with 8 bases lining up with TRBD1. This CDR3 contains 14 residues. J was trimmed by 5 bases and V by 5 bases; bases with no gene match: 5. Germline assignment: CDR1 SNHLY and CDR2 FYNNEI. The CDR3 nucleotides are TGTGCCAGCAGTCCGGGACAGGTTAACAATGAGCAGTTCTTC. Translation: CASSPGQVNNEQFF.

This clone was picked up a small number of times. This CDR3 reads CASSQDWGGPTGELFF. CDR3 sequence (DNA): TGTGCCAGCAGCCAAGATTGGGGAGGGCCCACCGGGGAGCTGTTTTTT. The chain links TRBV14 to TRBJ2-2, with 7 bases that match TRBD2. The CDR3 is made up of 16 amino acids. V lost 0 bases to trimming and J lost 4 bases; unmatched junction nucleotides: 5. CDR1 is SGHDN and CDR2 is FVKESK in the germline V gene.

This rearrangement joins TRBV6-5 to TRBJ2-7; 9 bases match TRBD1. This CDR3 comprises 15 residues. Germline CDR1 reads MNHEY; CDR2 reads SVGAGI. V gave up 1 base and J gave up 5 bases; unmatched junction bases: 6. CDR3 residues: CASSYWPGTGNEQYF. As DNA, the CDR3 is TGTGCCAGCAGTTACTGGCCGGGGACAGGGAACGAGCAGTACTTC.

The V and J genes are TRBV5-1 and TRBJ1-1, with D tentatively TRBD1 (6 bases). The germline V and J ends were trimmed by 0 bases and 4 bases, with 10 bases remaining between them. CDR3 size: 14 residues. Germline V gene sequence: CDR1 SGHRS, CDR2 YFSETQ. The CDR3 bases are TGCGCCAGCAGCTTGGTACAGGGTAGCACTGAAGCTTTCTTT. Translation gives CASSLVQGSTEAFF.